One and the same sample provided the 29 T cell receptor beta chains below, sequenced in a study of early T cells in non-severe SARS-CoV-2 infection. MiXCR, applied by TCRdb to the 5' RACE reads, yields one record per CDR3 protein. The data hold roughly 57,000 distinct CDR3 sequences, with roughly 12% observed a single time. The sample in question was whole blood, obtained at baseline. These receptors all stem from an adult who was a healthcare worker with PCR-confirmed SARS-CoV-2 infection or an uninfected control (not recorded which).

This clonotype was found a few times. The chain links TRBV5-1 to TRBJ2-1; TRBD2 agrees at 7 bases. Germline V gene sequence: CDR1 SGHRS, CDR2 YFSETQ. This CDR3 region has 15 residues. V lost 2 bases, J lost 5 bases, and 7 bases stayed unmatched. The CDR3 loop is CASSFGSSGNNEQFF. The CDR3 DNA reads as TGCGCCAGCAGCTTTGGTTCTAGCGGAAACAATGAGCAGTTCTTC.

This clonotype was seen ten or more times. V gene TRBV7-2 combines with J gene TRBJ2-5; D not certain. Germline V gives CDR1 SGHTA, CDR2 FQGNSA. Trimming took 0 bases from V and 0 from J, leaving 8 bases between them. The CDR3 runs 15 residues. DNA for the CDR3: TGTGCCAGCAGCTTAGCCAGGAATTACCAAGAGACCCAGTACTTC. It encodes CASSLARNYQETQYF.

This clonotype was observed a handful of times. V gene TRBV28 combines with J gene TRBJ2-1; 13 positions match TRBD2. The V segment lost 2 bases and the J segment 8 bases; nucleotides outside the gene matches: 6. The V gene's germline CDR1 is MDHEN and CDR2 SYDVKM. The CDR3 has 16 residues. The CDR3 protein is CASSLRGLAGDDEQFF. The CDR3 coding sequence is TGTGCCAGCAGTTTACGCGGACTAGCGGGAGACGATGAGCAGTTCTTC. Drawing the rest from reference TRBV28 and TRBJ2-1, the complete variable domain is DVKVTQSSRYLVKRTGEKVFLECVQDMDHENMFWYRQDPGLGLRLIYFSYDVKMKEKGDIPEGYSVSREKKERFSLILESASTNQTSMYLCASSLRGLAGDDEQFFGPGTRLTVL.

Only a few counts were recorded for this clonotype. The J gene is TRBJ1-6, the V gene TRBV12-3 or TRBV12-4, with D maybe TRBD1 (6 bases). The V and J ends lost 2 bases and 7 bases respectively, with 12 bases between them. The CDR3 extends over 15 amino acids. DNA of the CDR3: TGTGCCAGCAGTTTATCACAGGGTGGCAATTCACCCCTCCACTTT. Translating gives CASSLSQGGNSPLHF.

This clonotype occurred many times. This chain links TRBV28 with TRBJ2-2; D ambiguous. V was clipped by 6 bases and J by 0 bases, with 11 bases between them. The germline CDR1 and CDR2 sequences are MDHEN and SYDVKM. The CDR3 is made up of 15 amino acids. In DNA form, the CDR3 reads TGTGCCAGCAGCCTTGACATAGCGAACACCGGGGAGCTGTTTTTT. Translated: CASSLDIANTGELFF.

This clonotype was counted between two and nine times. The chain carries TRBV28 and TRBJ1-2, with D possibly being TRBD1 (5 bases). Germline V CDR1 and CDR2: MDHEN, SYDVKM. Trimming stripped 4 bases from V and 5 bases from J, with 8 bases between. The CDR3 runs to 12 residues. The DNA for the CDR3 is TGTGCCAGCAGTTGGCGGGGGTATGGCTACACCTTC. It encodes CASSWRGYGYTF.

This clonotype was counted only a few times. This rearrangement joins TRBV4-3 to TRBJ2-3; D ambiguous. The CDR3 covers 16 residues. Germline V lookup: CDR1 LGHNA, CDR2 YSLEER. V was pared by 5 bases and J by 2 bases, with 17 bases between. CDR3 region: CASSYQIGATTDTQYF. The CDR3 bases are TGCGCCAGCAGCTATCAAATAGGCGCGACCACAGATACGCAGTATTTT.

This sequence joins TRBV20-1 and TRBJ2-6; perhaps TRBD2 as D (5 bases). The germline CDR1 and CDR2 sequences are DFQATT and SNEGSKA (reference sequence). Trimming took off 4 bases at V and 4 bases at J, with 23 bases between the two ends. This CDR3 spans 18 amino acids. The CDR3 nucleotides read TGCAGTGCTACGAGAGGTGAATTGCGAGGGTCCGGGGCCAACGTCCTGACTTTC. Protein: CSATRGELRGSGANVLTF.

The chain links TRBV10-2 to TRBJ1-1; D gene ambiguous. V dropped 3 bases and J dropped 0 bases, with 5 bases sitting between them. The germline V gene has CDR1 WSHSY and CDR2 SAAADI. This CDR3 comprises 13 residues. CDR3 nucleotide sequence: TGCGCCAGCAGTGACAGAGTGAACACTGAAGCTTTCTTT. It is translated as CASSDRVNTEAFF.

The CDR3 loop is CASSAGGQGIYEQYF. The DNA of the CDR3 is TGTGCCAGCAGCGCAGGGGGGCAGGGTATCTACGAGCAGTACTTC. The V call is TRBV9, the J call TRBJ2-7, with D perhaps matching TRBD1 (7 bases). The CDR3 loop spans 15 amino acids. Trimming cost V 3 bases and J 3 bases, with 16 bases left between them. The germline V gene encodes CDR1 SGDLS and CDR2 YYNGEE.

The chain employs TRBV3-1 and TRBJ2-7; tentatively, D is TRBD1 or TRBD2 (6 bases each). Germline-derived CDR1 and CDR2 are LGHDT and YNNKEL (reference sequence). The CDR3 has 15 residues. V lost 1 base and J 3 bases, leaving 13 bases between the germline ends. The CDR3 DNA follows: TGTGCCAGCAGCCAAGGACCAAGGGGGGACTACGAGCAGTACTTC. Protein sequence: CASSQGPRGDYEQYF.

The chain carries TRBV29-1 and TRBJ2-1, with TRBD2 matching 10 bases. Germline V lookup: CDR1 SQVTM, CDR2 ANQGSEA. V shed 6 bases and J 4 bases; nucleotides not matched to a gene: 9. CDR3 length: 15 residues. This chain's CDR3 is CSVDSGTSAYNEQFF. CDR3 in DNA: TGCAGCGTAGACTCCGGGACTAGCGCATACAATGAGCAGTTCTTC.

Ten or more counts support this clonotype. V and J are TRBV5-6 and TRBJ2-6; unclear D gene. Germline V gene sequence: CDR1 SGHDT, CDR2 YYEEEE. The CDR3 contains 13 residues. The V and J ends lost 4 bases and 4 bases respectively, with 6 bases between them. The CDR3 bases are TGTGCCAGCAGCCAGACAGGGGCCAACGTCCTGACTTTC. This codes for CASSQTGANVLTF.

This clonotype has a handful of counts. The chain recombines TRBV6-1 with TRBJ1-1; unclear D gene. Germline CDR1 and CDR2: MNHNS and SASEGT. The CDR3 spans 15 residues. Between the trimmed V and J ends, which lost 6 bases and 1 base, there was a span of 15 bases. The CDR3: CASRGNVARNTEAFF. The DNA of the CDR3 is TGTGCCAGCAGGGGAAATGTAGCCCGGAACACTGAAGCTTTCTTT.

This sequence joins TRBV7-2 and TRBJ2-3, with D hard to call. Germline loops: CDR1 SGHTA, CDR2 FQGNSA. Trimming left V 5 bases short and J 8 bases short, with 8 bases between. The CDR3 contains 11 residues. The CDR3 nucleotides are TGTGCCAGCAGCACCCGAAGTACGCAGTATTTT. Residues: CASSTRSTQYF.

There are a few counts of this clonotype. The V call is TRBV4-2, the J call TRBJ2-7; D might be TRBD1 (6 bases). This CDR3 is 18 amino acids long. Between the trimmed V and J ends, which lost 3 bases and 3 bases, there was a span of 24 bases. Germline V CDR1 and CDR2: LGHNA, YNFKEQ. The CDR3 DNA reads TGTGCCAGCAGCCAGCTTTCCGGGACACCGGGGCTCGGCTACGAGCAGTACTTC. This translates into CASSQLSGTPGLGYEQYF.

The chain carries TRBV15 and TRBJ2-3, with D perhaps TRBD1 (6 bases). The V gene lost 6 bases and the J gene lost 0 bases, with 13 bases spanning the gap. The germline CDR1 and CDR2 sequences are LNHNV and YYDKDF (reference sequence). The CDR3 loop spans 15 amino acids. The CDR3 reads CATSQNRGSTDTQYF. DNA for the CDR3: TGTGCCACCAGTCAGAATAGGGGGAGCACAGATACGCAGTATTTT.

This clonotype was observed many times. This chain links TRBV7-6 with TRBJ2-6; D might be TRBD2 (5 bases). V was clipped by 7 bases and J by 4 bases, with 14 bases between them. The CDR3 totals 15 residues. Germline CDR1 and CDR2: SGHVS and FNYEAQ. The CDR3 protein is CASTIGGSGANVLTF. CDR3 coding DNA: TGTGCCAGCACAATCGGAGGTTCCGGGGCCAACGTCCTGACTTTC.

The chain employs TRBV4-2 and TRBJ2-3, with TRBD2 as a possible D gene (6 bases). There are 16 residues in the CDR3. Germline CDR1 reads LGHNA; CDR2 reads YNFKEQ. V lost 2 bases to trimming and J lost 0 bases, with 12 bases between them. The CDR3 spells CASSQRAGSSTDTQYF. The DNA for the CDR3 is TGTGCCAGCAGCCAACGCGCGGGATCGAGCACAGATACGCAGTATTTT.

V gene TRBV24-1 combines with J gene TRBJ1-5, with TRBD1 as a possible D gene (5 bases). The germline V and J ends were trimmed by 1 base and 5 bases, with 14 bases remaining between them. The CDR3 length is 16 residues. Germline V lookup: CDR1 KGHDR, CDR2 SFDVKD. This CDR3 is CATSDFSGPWDQPQHF. The CDR3 nucleotides are TGTGCCACCAGTGATTTCTCAGGGCCTTGGGATCAGCCCCAGCATTTT.

This clonotype was seen a few times. The chain recombines TRBV11-2 with TRBJ2-4; 7 nucleotides align to TRBD1. Germline V gene sequence: CDR1 SGHAT, CDR2 FQNNGV. With 0 bases clipped from V and 5 bases from J, the junction kept 4 bases outside the gene matches. The CDR3 loop spans 15 amino acids. The CDR3 here is CASSLDRTGENIQYF. CDR3 in DNA: TGTGCCAGCAGCTTAGATCGGACAGGAGAAAACATTCAGTACTTC.

At least ten counts were recorded for this clonotype. CDR3 sequence: CASSYTGTRTVANEQFF. The CDR3 nucleotides are TGTGCCAGCAGTTACACCGGGACTAGGACCGTGGCCAATGAGCAGTTCTTC. The chain uses TRBV28 and TRBJ2-1; 8 bases match TRBD2. Germline V CDR1 and CDR2: MDHEN, SYDVKM. V trimming: 4 bases; J trimming: 6 bases; junction bases outside the gene matches: 14. This CDR3 spans 17 amino acids.

The V gene is TRBV7-2, the J gene TRBJ2-5, with 7 positions matching TRBD2. The germline V gene encodes CDR1 SGHTA and CDR2 FQGNSA. The CDR3 consists of 14 residues. V shed 3 bases and J 2 bases; nucleotides not matched to a gene: 3. The CDR3 DNA sequence: TGTGCCAGCAGCTTCGGGAGGCTACAAGAGACCCAGTACTTC. This translates into CASSFGRLQETQYF.

This clonotype has only a few counts. Sequence at one end of the junction differs from germline and may be a read error. V usage is TRBV28 and J usage is TRBJ1-2, with a weak D call TRBD1 (6 bases). This CDR3 contains 14 residues. Germline V gene sequence: CDR1 MDHEN, CDR2 SYDVKM. The CDR3 DNA reads TGTGCCAGCAGCTTATCCAGGGGTAACTATGGCTACACCTTC. Its translation is CASSLSRGNYGYTF.

This clonotype has a count of ten or more. V usage is TRBV12-3 or TRBV12-4 and J usage is TRBJ2-4; D perhaps matches TRBD2 (6 bases). Trimming cost V 7 bases and J 1 base, with 17 bases left between them. The CDR3 has 16 amino acids. The CDR3 is CASTTLGGTAKNIQYF. DNA of the CDR3: TGTGCCAGCACCACACTGGGAGGAACGGCCAAAAACATTCAGTACTTC.

The chain is built from TRBV18 and TRBJ1-6; TRBD1 might be the D (5 bases). Trimming took off 3 bases at V and 10 bases at J, with 16 bases between the two ends. CDR1 and CDR2 from the germline V gene are KGHSH and LQKENI. There are 15 residues in the CDR3. The chain's CDR3 is CASSPERTRGSPLHF. CDR3 nucleotide sequence: TGTGCCAGCTCACCCGAAAGGACACGGGGATCACCCCTCCACTTT.

This clonotype was detected a few times. Lacking the conserved final phenylalanine or tryptophan, this CDR3 likely reflects a read error. The chain employs TRBV7-8 and TRBJ2-7; 14 bases align to TRBD2. The CDR3 is made up of 18 amino acids. Germline assignment: CDR1 SGHVS and CDR2 FQNEAQ. This CDR3 reads CVSSPRLAGGPSSYEQYL. The CDR3 nucleotides read TGTGTCAGCAGCCCCCGACTAGCGGGAGGGCCAAGCTCCTACGAGCAGTACTTA.

The chain uses TRBV4-1 and TRBJ1-1, with 8 bases fitting TRBD1. Germline-derived CDR1 and CDR2 are MGHRA and YSYEKL. V shed 2 bases, J shed 0 bases, and the junction held 2 bases outside the gene matches. The CDR3 consists of 15 residues. The CDR3 loop is CASSQTGGLNTEAFF. The CDR3 nucleotides are TGCGCCAGCAGCCAAACAGGGGGGCTGAACACTGAAGCTTTCTTT.

The gene calls are TRBV3-1 and TRBJ2-7; TRBD2 agrees at 12 bases. This CDR3 has 15 residues. Per the germline V gene, CDR1 is LGHDT and CDR2 is YNNKEL (reference sequence). V dropped 0 bases and J dropped 3; count of bases not matched to a gene: 0. The CDR3 here is CASSQETSGSYEQYF. The CDR3 DNA reads TGTGCCAGCAGCCAAGAGACTAGCGGGAGCTACGAGCAGTACTTC.